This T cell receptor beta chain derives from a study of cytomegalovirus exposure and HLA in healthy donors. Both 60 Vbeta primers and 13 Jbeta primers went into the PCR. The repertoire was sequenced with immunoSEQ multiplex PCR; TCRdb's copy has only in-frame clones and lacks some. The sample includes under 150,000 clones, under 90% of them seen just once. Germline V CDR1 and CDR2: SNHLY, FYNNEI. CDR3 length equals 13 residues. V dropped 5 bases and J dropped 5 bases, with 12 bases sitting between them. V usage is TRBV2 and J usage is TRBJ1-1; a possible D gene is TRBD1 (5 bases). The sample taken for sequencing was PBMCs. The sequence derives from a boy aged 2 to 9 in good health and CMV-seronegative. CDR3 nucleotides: TGTGCCAGCAGTACCCTCAGGGATACTGAAGCTTTCTTT. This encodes CASSTLRDTEAFF.